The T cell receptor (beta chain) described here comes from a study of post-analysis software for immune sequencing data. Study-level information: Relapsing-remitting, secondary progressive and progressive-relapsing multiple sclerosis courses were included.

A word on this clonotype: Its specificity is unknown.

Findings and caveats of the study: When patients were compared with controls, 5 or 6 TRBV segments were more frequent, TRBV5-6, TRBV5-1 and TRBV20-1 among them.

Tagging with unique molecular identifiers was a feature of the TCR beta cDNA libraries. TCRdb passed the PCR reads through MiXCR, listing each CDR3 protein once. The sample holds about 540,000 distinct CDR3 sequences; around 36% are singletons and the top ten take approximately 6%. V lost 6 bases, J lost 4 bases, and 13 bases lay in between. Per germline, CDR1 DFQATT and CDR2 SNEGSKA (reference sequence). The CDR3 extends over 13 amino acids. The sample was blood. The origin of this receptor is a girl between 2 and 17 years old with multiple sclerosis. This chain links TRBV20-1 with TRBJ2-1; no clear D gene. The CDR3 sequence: CSAKVDTYNEQFF. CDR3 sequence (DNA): TGCAGTGCCAAAGTTGACACGTACAATGAGCAGTTCTTC.